These T cell receptor beta chains were read from a single sample in a study of T-cell memory formation after mild COVID-19. Via MiXCR, TCRdb re-called the 5' RACE reads, giving one row per CDR3 protein. This repertoire shows approximately 260,000 distinct CDR3 sequences, roughly 18% found once; its top ten account for under 30%. Sequencing input: PBMCs or a T cell subset sorted from them (not recorded which). These receptors all come from a man aged 18 to 30 who had mild COVID-19 (a few samples of this study predate the infection). Cell type and time point are not known. Each CDR3 is given with its conserved first and last residue. Each record gives: J gene, D gene, clone size, V gene, CDR3 protein, CDR3 DNA. A D gene is named only where the DNA matches it firmly. Expanded clones get a size class; other rows say once, few or many, or leave the size out.

TRBJ2-5	-	-	TRBV7-9	CASSIGVETQYF	TGTGCCAGCTCCATAGGGGTGGAGACCCAGTACTTC
TRBJ2-5	-	-	TRBV19	CASSIGAGEETQYF	TGTGCCAGTAGTATAGGGGCGGGCGAAGAGACCCAGTACTTC
TRBJ2-1	TRBD2	few	TRBV6-2/TRBV6-3	CASSRYSPGLDYNEQFF	TGTGCCAGCAGCCGCTACTCCCCCGGACTAGATTACAATGAGCAGTTCTTC
TRBJ2-5	TRBD1	-	TRBV5-1	CASSLMSTGEETQYF	TGCGCCAGCAGCTTGATGTCCACAGGGGAAGAGACCCAGTACTTC
TRBJ2-5	TRBD2	many	TRBV28	CASSSLAGGQETQYF	TGTGCCAGCAGCAGCCTAGCGGGGGGTCAAGAGACCCAGTACTTC
TRBJ1-6	TRBD1	many	TRBV7-9	CASSYLGQGNSPLHF	TGTGCCAGCAGCTACTTGGGACAGGGGAATTCACCCCTCCACTTT
TRBJ1-4	-	-	TRBV5-5	CVSKIGTPNEKLFF	TGTGTCAGCAAAATCGGGACACCTAATGAAAAACTTTTTTTT
TRBJ2-5	-	-	TRBV13	CASSSPGAGETQYF	TGTGCCAGCAGCTCCCCGGGGGCCGGAGAGACCCAGTACTTC
TRBJ1-1	-	few	TRBV20-1	CSGAERLNTEAFF	TGCTCGGGAGCCGAGAGACTAAACACTGAAGCTTTCTTT
TRBJ1-4	-	-	TRBV7-3	CASSPGLRRENEKLFF	TGTGCCAGCTCCCCTGGTTTGCGCAGGGAGAATGAAAAACTGTTTTTT
TRBJ1-2	TRBD1	once	TRBV5-4	CASSPPGTEIYGYTF	TGTGCCAGCAGCCCGCCCGGGACAGAGATATATGGCTACACCTTC
TRBJ2-7	TRBD1	few	TRBV12-3/TRBV12-4	CASSRAGTGVGEQYF	TGTGCCAGCAGCCGAGCCGGGACAGGGGTAGGAGAGCAGTACTTC
TRBJ2-3	-	many	TRBV5-1	CASSLEGQSADTQYF	TGCGCCAGCAGCTTGGAGGGGCAAAGCGCAGATACGCAGTATTTT
TRBJ1-5	TRBD1	few	TRBV20-1	CSARDPTGSRFSNQPQHF	TGCAGTGCTAGAGATCCGACAGGGTCCCGTTTTAGCAATCAGCCCCAGCATTTT
TRBJ2-7	TRBD2	-	TRBV5-4	CASSTGTSVYEQYF	TGTGCCAGCAGTACCGGGACTAGCGTCTACGAGCAGTACTTC
TRBJ2-2	-	few	TRBV5-1	CASSLAGTRGTGELFF	TGCGCCAGCAGCTTGGCCGGGACCCGGGGCACCGGGGAGCTGTTTTTT
TRBJ2-7	-	few	TRBV5-1	CASSSDFSGGEQYF	TGCGCCAGCAGCTCGGACTTCTCCGGGGGAGAGCAGTACTTC
TRBJ2-1	-	few	TRBV11-3	CASSLDWTGEQFF	TGTGCCAGCAGCTTAGATTGGACCGGGGAGCAGTTCTTC
TRBJ1-5	TRBD1	-	TRBV6-2/TRBV6-3	CASTQGVGPQHF	TGTGCCAGCACCCAGGGGGTCGGGCCCCAGCATTTT
TRBJ1-5	-	-	TRBV11-2	CASSLVGLIYSNQPQHF	TGTGCCAGCAGCTTAGTCGGCCTTATCTATAGCAATCAGCCCCAGCATTTT
TRBJ2-3	TRBD1	few	TRBV25-1	CASSGTGGSTDTQYF	TGTGCCAGCAGTGGGACAGGGGGCAGCACAGATACGCAGTATTTT
TRBJ2-1	TRBD2	many	TRBV11-1	CASSLVGRGRDFSNEQFF	TGTGCCAGCAGCTTAGTGGGGAGGGGCAGGGATTTTTCAAATGAGCAGTTCTTC
TRBJ2-3	-	-	TRBV5-1	CASSGAPSPDTQYF	TGCGCCAGCAGCGGGGCCCCTAGTCCTGATACGCAGTATTTT
TRBJ2-1	TRBD2	-	TRBV4-1	CASSQDASGGRVKQFF	TGCGCCAGCAGCCAAGACGCTAGCGGGGGCCGGGTGAAGCAGTTCTTC
TRBJ2-7	TRBD2	many	TRBV5-1	CASSLSLAGGAYEQYF	TGCGCCAGCAGCTTGAGTCTAGCGGGGGGAGCCTACGAGCAGTACTTC
TRBJ2-7	TRBD2	few	TRBV30	CAWSGGSGAYYEQYF	TGTGCCTGGAGTGGGGGCAGCGGGGCCTACTACGAGCAGTACTTC
TRBJ1-2	-	many	TRBV7-2	CASSPPWGSTNYGYTF	TGTGCCAGCAGCCCCCCTTGGGGCTCGACTAACTATGGCTACACCTTC
TRBJ2-3	-	few	TRBV7-9	CASRGFGDTQYF	TGTGCCAGCAGGGGCTTTGGGGATACGCAGTATTTT
TRBJ2-1	TRBD1	few	TRBV4-3	CASSGQGSYEQFF	TGCGCCAGCAGCGGACAGGGAAGCTATGAGCAGTTCTTC
TRBJ2-3	-	few	TRBV10-1	CASSQGLTDTQYF	TGCGCCAGCAGCCAGGGTTTAACAGATACGCAGTATTTT
TRBJ1-2	-	-	TRBV28	CASSTPRGYTF	TGTGCCAGCAGCACACCAAGGGGCTACACCTTC
TRBJ2-1	TRBD2	many	TRBV12-3/TRBV12-4	CARTSGGANEQFF	TGTGCCAGAACTAGCGGGGGGGCTAATGAGCAGTTCTTC
TRBJ1-6	TRBD1	few	TRBV9	CASSVDGTGHSPLHF	TGTGCCAGCAGCGTAGACGGGACAGGGCATTCACCCCTCCACTTT
TRBJ1-4	TRBD1	few	TRBV20-1	CSARPGQGNEKLFF	TGCAGTGCTAGACCCGGACAGGGGAATGAAAAACTGTTTTTT
TRBJ1-5	-	-	TRBV6-5	CASSYSLGANQPQHF	TGTGCCAGCAGTTACTCGCTAGGGGCCAATCAGCCCCAGCATTTT
TRBJ2-2	-	-	TRBV10-3	CAISESFTNTGELFF	TGTGCCATCAGTGAGTCGTTCACGAACACCGGGGAGCTGTTTTTT
TRBJ2-3	TRBD1	few	TRBV5-5	CASSWDRRIDTQYF	TGTGCCAGCAGCTGGGACAGAAGAATTGATACGCAGTATTTT
TRBJ2-2	-	few	TRBV9	CASSVGGGENTGELFF	TGTGCCAGCAGCGTAGGAGGTGGAGAGAACACCGGGGAGCTGTTTTTT
TRBJ1-1	-	-	TRBV7-3	CASSFGEGTEAFF	TGTGCCAGCAGCTTCGGGGAGGGGACTGAAGCTTTCTTT
TRBJ1-1	-	-	TRBV12-3/TRBV12-4	CASSFSDINTEAFF	TGTGCCAGCAGTTTCTCGGACATCAACACTGAAGCTTTCTTT
TRBJ2-7	TRBD1	few	TRBV29-1	CSVARGTGDSEQYF	TGCAGCGTTGCCCGGGGGACAGGGGACTCCGAGCAGTACTTC